The source of this T cell receptor (beta chain) is a study of blood T cell repertoires in COVID-19. Looked up from germline, CDR1 is SEHNR and CDR2 is FQNEAQ (reference sequence). Deletions cut 2 bases from V and 1 base from J, with 14 bases between. This CDR3 contains 16 residues. Assay: immunoSEQ multiplex PCR; the TCRdb copy retains only in-frame clones and omits some. The sample includes roughly 200,000 clones, 87% of them seen just once. The origin of this receptor is a woman aged 18-35 years who had recovered from COVID-19. The material sequenced was peripheral blood. The V and J genes are TRBV7-9 and TRBJ1-1; D call uncertain. CDR3 in amino acids: CASSLYYGSSNTEAFF. In nucleotides, the CDR3 is TGTGCCAGCAGCTTATATTACGGTTCGTCGAACACTGAAGCTTTCTTT.